These T cell receptor beta chains were read from a single sample in a study of T cell changes during pregnancy in multiple sclerosis. Here immunoSEQ multiplex PCR was the method, and the copy in TCRdb shows in-frame clones only, minus some. Of around 41,000 clones in the sample, around 90% were seen once. The source material was PBMCs (not recorded whether the cells were cultured). The receptors here all came from a female donor with multiple sclerosis, enrolled in a pregnancy study. The CDR3 runs from the conserved cysteine through the conserved F or W. D genes are given only for firm matches. Rows give clone size only sometimes, using once, few, many, or a class for an expanded clone.

v_call: TRBV5-1; d_call: -; j_call: TRBJ2-7; clone_size: -; cdr3_nt: TGCGCCAGCAGCCCCCTCCAGTCCGCAGGGGCCTACGAGCAGTACTTC; cdr3_aa: CASSPLQSAGAYEQYF
v_call: TRBV6-1; d_call: -; j_call: TRBJ2-4; clone_size: -; cdr3_nt: TGTGCCAGCAGTGAAATGTTAGCCAAAAACATTCAGTACTTC; cdr3_aa: CASSEMLAKNIQYF
v_call: TRBV19; d_call: -; j_call: TRBJ1-1; clone_size: -; cdr3_nt: TGTGCCAGTAGTGAGGGCTCGCGGGCTTTCTTT; cdr3_aa: CASSEGSRAFF
v_call: TRBV27; d_call: -; j_call: TRBJ2-2; clone_size: few; cdr3_nt: TGTGCCAGCAGTTTATTTGGGTCCGCGGCCGGGGAGCTGTTTTTT; cdr3_aa: CASSLFGSAAGELFF
v_call: TRBV15; d_call: TRBD2; j_call: TRBJ2-1; clone_size: -; cdr3_nt: TGTGCCACCAGCATAGCGCGGACTAGCGCCTACAATGAGCAGTTCTTC; cdr3_aa: CATSIARTSAYNEQFF
v_call: TRBV7-2; d_call: -; j_call: TRBJ1-1; clone_size: -; cdr3_nt: TGTGCCAGCAGCTTACAGAGGAACACTGAAGCTTTCTTT; cdr3_aa: CASSLQRNTEAFF
v_call: TRBV5-1; d_call: TRBD1; j_call: TRBJ2-7; clone_size: -; cdr3_nt: TGCGCCAGCAGCACTGGACAGGGTACTAGCTACGAGCAGTACTTC; cdr3_aa: CASSTGQGTSYEQYF
v_call: TRBV7-6; d_call: -; j_call: TRBJ2-2; clone_size: -; cdr3_nt: TGTGCCAGCACCCACGGTCCAGCGGACACCGGGGAGCTGTTTTTT; cdr3_aa: CASTHGPADTGELFF
v_call: TRBV6-5; d_call: -; j_call: TRBJ2-5; clone_size: -; cdr3_nt: TGTGCCAGCAGTTACTCCCCTGACGGGGGAGAGACCCAGTACTTC; cdr3_aa: CASSYSPDGGETQYF
v_call: TRBV9; d_call: TRBD2; j_call: TRBJ2-3; clone_size: -; cdr3_nt: TGTGCCAGCAGCGTACTCGCGGGAGGCGGCACAGATACGCAGTATTTT; cdr3_aa: CASSVLAGGGTDTQYF
v_call: TRBV6-1; d_call: -; j_call: TRBJ2-3; clone_size: -; cdr3_nt: TGTGCCAGCAGCTTACTAGCAGATACGCAGTATTTT; cdr3_aa: CASSLLADTQYF
v_call: TRBV4-1; d_call: TRBD2; j_call: TRBJ2-7; clone_size: -; cdr3_nt: TGCGCCAGCAGCGTTTACCCGCCCGGGACTAGCGGGAGCCTTGTGGCCTACGAGCAGTACTTC; cdr3_aa: CASSVYPPGTSGSLVAYEQYF
v_call: TRBV4-1; d_call: TRBD2; j_call: TRBJ2-1; clone_size: -; cdr3_nt: TGCGCCAGCAGCCAAGCGGGAAGCGGGAGGGTTGGGAATGAGCAGTTCTTC; cdr3_aa: CASSQAGSGRVGNEQFF
v_call: TRBV5-1; d_call: TRBD1; j_call: TRBJ1-2; clone_size: -; cdr3_nt: TGCGCCAGCAGCTGGGGCGGAGGACAGGGGGATCAAACCTATGGCTACACCTTC; cdr3_aa: CASSWGGGQGDQTYGYTF
v_call: TRBV5-4; d_call: -; j_call: TRBJ2-7; clone_size: -; cdr3_nt: TGTGCCAGCAGCTTCGGGACACTCTCCTACGAGCAGTACTTC; cdr3_aa: CASSFGTLSYEQYF
v_call: TRBV9; d_call: TRBD2; j_call: TRBJ2-7; clone_size: once; cdr3_nt: TGTGCCAGCAGTGCTACTAGCGGTCCCTACGAGCAGTACTTC; cdr3_aa: CASSATSGPYEQYF
v_call: TRBV9; d_call: -; j_call: TRBJ1-1; clone_size: -; cdr3_nt: TGTGCCAGCAGCGCGTCGGACACTGAAGCTTTCTTT; cdr3_aa: CASSASDTEAFF
v_call: TRBV19; d_call: -; j_call: TRBJ2-5; clone_size: -; cdr3_nt: TGTGCCAGTAGTAAAAACGGTGAGACCCAGTACTTC; cdr3_aa: CASSKNGETQYF
v_call: TRBV18; d_call: TRBD2; j_call: TRBJ2-3; clone_size: -; cdr3_nt: TGTGCCAGCTCACCCCCCTGGCTAGCGGGAGGCAGTAGCACAGATACGCAGTATTTT; cdr3_aa: CASSPPWLAGGSSTDTQYF
v_call: TRBV6-5; d_call: -; j_call: TRBJ1-1; clone_size: -; cdr3_nt: TGTGCCAGCAGTTACTCGAGATCGGTGAACACTGAAGCTTTCTTT; cdr3_aa: CASSYSRSVNTEAFF
v_call: TRBV7-2; d_call: -; j_call: TRBJ1-1; clone_size: -; cdr3_nt: TGTGCCAGCAGCTTAGGGCCGAGGAACACTGAAGCTTTCTTT; cdr3_aa: CASSLGPRNTEAFF
v_call: TRBV6-6; d_call: -; j_call: TRBJ2-7; clone_size: -; cdr3_nt: TGTGCCAGCAGGCCACCTGGCGGATCCTACGAGCAGTACTTC; cdr3_aa: CASRPPGGSYEQYF
v_call: TRBV9; d_call: TRBD2; j_call: TRBJ2-1; clone_size: -; cdr3_nt: TGTGCCAGCAGCGTAGGGGCTAGCGGGACCTACAATGAGCAGTTCTTC; cdr3_aa: CASSVGASGTYNEQFF
v_call: TRBV4-3; d_call: -; j_call: TRBJ2-2; clone_size: -; cdr3_nt: TGCGCCAGCAGTTCAAGCCCCGGGTACGGGGAGCTGTTTTTT; cdr3_aa: CASSSSPGYGELFF
v_call: TRBV5-1; d_call: TRBD2; j_call: TRBJ2-3; clone_size: -; cdr3_nt: TGCGCCAGCAGCTGGGGACTAGCGGGAGACTCAGATACGCAGTATTTT; cdr3_aa: CASSWGLAGDSDTQYF
v_call: TRBV11-2; d_call: -; j_call: TRBJ1-2; clone_size: -; cdr3_nt: TGTGCCAGCAGCTTAAATCTGGGGAACTATGGCTACACCTTC; cdr3_aa: CASSLNLGNYGYTF
v_call: TRBV10-1; d_call: -; j_call: TRBJ2-2; clone_size: -; cdr3_nt: TGCGCCAGCAGTGAGGATCACGGGGAGCTGTTTTTT; cdr3_aa: CASSEDHGELFF
v_call: TRBV4-3; d_call: -; j_call: TRBJ1-2; clone_size: -; cdr3_nt: TGCGCCAGCAGCCAAGTGGCCAGTCTTAACTATGGCTACACCTTC; cdr3_aa: CASSQVASLNYGYTF
v_call: TRBV5-8; d_call: TRBD1; j_call: TRBJ2-7; clone_size: -; cdr3_nt: TGTGCCAGCAGGGACAGGGGGACCTACGAGCAGTACTTC; cdr3_aa: CASRDRGTYEQYF
v_call: TRBV18; d_call: -; j_call: TRBJ2-1; clone_size: -; cdr3_nt: TGTGCCAGCTCTCCCGATCTTACCTCCTACAATGAGCAGTTCTTC; cdr3_aa: CASSPDLTSYNEQFF
v_call: TRBV30; d_call: -; j_call: TRBJ1-1; clone_size: -; cdr3_nt: TGTGCCTGGAGTGGTGTAAGTTGGCGGACTGAAGCTTTCTTT; cdr3_aa: CAWSGVSWRTEAFF
v_call: TRBV6-4; d_call: TRBD1; j_call: TRBJ2-2; clone_size: few; cdr3_nt: TGTGCCAGCAGTGAGGGGACAGGGAACACCGGGGAGCTGTTTTTT; cdr3_aa: CASSEGTGNTGELFF
v_call: TRBV7-2; d_call: -; j_call: TRBJ2-2; clone_size: -; cdr3_nt: TGTGCCAGCAGCCCAAGACCCCTAATAAACACCGGGGAGCTGTTTTTT; cdr3_aa: CASSPRPLINTGELFF
v_call: TRBV11-3; d_call: TRBD2; j_call: TRBJ2-1; clone_size: -; cdr3_nt: TGTGCCAGCAGCTTTACTAGCGGGGGCGGTGAGCAGTTCTTC; cdr3_aa: CASSFTSGGGEQFF
v_call: TRBV2; d_call: -; j_call: TRBJ1-1; clone_size: -; cdr3_nt: TGTGCCAGCAGTGAAGGGGGGGCCGGGAACACTGAAGCTTTCTTT; cdr3_aa: CASSEGGAGNTEAFF
v_call: TRBV12-5; d_call: TRBD1; j_call: TRBJ1-1; clone_size: -; cdr3_nt: TGTGCTAGTGGTTTGGCAGGGGGAAACACTGAAGCTTTCTTT; cdr3_aa: CASGLAGGNTEAFF
v_call: TRBV6-6; d_call: -; j_call: TRBJ2-7; clone_size: -; cdr3_nt: TGTGCCAGCAGTTTCCGGCAGACCCACGAGCAGTACTTC; cdr3_aa: CASSFRQTHEQYF
v_call: TRBV5-1; d_call: -; j_call: TRBJ2-7; clone_size: once; cdr3_nt: TGCGCCAGCAGTCGGGGTCCAAGCTCCTACGAGCAGTACTTC; cdr3_aa: CASSRGPSSYEQYF
v_call: TRBV5-4; d_call: -; j_call: TRBJ2-7; clone_size: -; cdr3_nt: TGTGCCAGCAGACCAGACTACCGCTACGAGCAGTACTTC; cdr3_aa: CASRPDYRYEQYF
v_call: TRBV27; d_call: TRBD1; j_call: TRBJ1-4; clone_size: -; cdr3_nt: TGTGCCAGCAGGCAGACAGGGGGAAATGAAAAACTGTTTTTT; cdr3_aa: CASRQTGGNEKLFF
v_call: TRBV28; d_call: -; j_call: TRBJ2-3; clone_size: -; cdr3_nt: TGTGCCAGCGGCCGGCAGGGGCCAAATACGCAGTATTTT; cdr3_aa: CASGRQGPNTQYF
v_call: TRBV19; d_call: -; j_call: TRBJ2-7; clone_size: -; cdr3_nt: TGTGCCAGTAGTATAGAGGGACACCGCTCCTACGAGCAGTACTTC; cdr3_aa: CASSIEGHRSYEQYF
v_call: TRBV7-8; d_call: TRBD2; j_call: TRBJ2-7; clone_size: once; cdr3_nt: TGTGCCAGCAGCTTACAGCGGGAGCCCATCTACGAGCAGTACTTC; cdr3_aa: CASSLQREPIYEQYF
v_call: TRBV30; d_call: TRBD2; j_call: TRBJ2-7; clone_size: -; cdr3_nt: TGTGCCTTGGGACTAGCGGGAGGCTACGAGCAGTACTTC; cdr3_aa: CALGLAGGYEQYF
v_call: TRBV27; d_call: TRBD1; j_call: TRBJ1-1; clone_size: -; cdr3_nt: TGTGCCAGCAGTTACGGACAGGGTTCCATGAACACTGAAGCTTTCTTT; cdr3_aa: CASSYGQGSMNTEAFF
v_call: TRBV5-6; d_call: -; j_call: TRBJ2-3; clone_size: -; cdr3_nt: TGTGCCAGCAGCTTGGGGACCCTAGAAGATACGCAGTATTTT; cdr3_aa: CASSLGTLEDTQYF
v_call: TRBV30; d_call: TRBD2; j_call: TRBJ2-5; clone_size: -; cdr3_nt: TGTGCCTGGAGTTTCGGGGGGGTAGAGACCCAGTACTTC; cdr3_aa: CAWSFGGVETQYF
v_call: TRBV28; d_call: TRBD1; j_call: TRBJ1-2; clone_size: -; cdr3_nt: TGTGCCAGCAGTTTAGGAGGGGGCGGGACTAACTATGGCTACACCTTC; cdr3_aa: CASSLGGGGTNYGYTF
v_call: TRBV2; d_call: TRBD2; j_call: TRBJ2-7; clone_size: -; cdr3_nt: TGTGCCAGCAGTATGGCGGGAGTCTACGAGCAGTACTTC; cdr3_aa: CASSMAGVYEQYF
v_call: TRBV5-5; d_call: -; j_call: TRBJ1-2; clone_size: -; cdr3_nt: TGTGCCAGCAGAATGGCACAGGCTCATGGCTACACCTTC; cdr3_aa: CASRMAQAHGYTF
v_call: TRBV5-1; d_call: TRBD2; j_call: TRBJ2-1; clone_size: -; cdr3_nt: TGCGCCAGCAGCCCCTTAGCGGGAGCCCGGGTCAATGAGCAGTTCTTC; cdr3_aa: CASSPLAGARVNEQFF